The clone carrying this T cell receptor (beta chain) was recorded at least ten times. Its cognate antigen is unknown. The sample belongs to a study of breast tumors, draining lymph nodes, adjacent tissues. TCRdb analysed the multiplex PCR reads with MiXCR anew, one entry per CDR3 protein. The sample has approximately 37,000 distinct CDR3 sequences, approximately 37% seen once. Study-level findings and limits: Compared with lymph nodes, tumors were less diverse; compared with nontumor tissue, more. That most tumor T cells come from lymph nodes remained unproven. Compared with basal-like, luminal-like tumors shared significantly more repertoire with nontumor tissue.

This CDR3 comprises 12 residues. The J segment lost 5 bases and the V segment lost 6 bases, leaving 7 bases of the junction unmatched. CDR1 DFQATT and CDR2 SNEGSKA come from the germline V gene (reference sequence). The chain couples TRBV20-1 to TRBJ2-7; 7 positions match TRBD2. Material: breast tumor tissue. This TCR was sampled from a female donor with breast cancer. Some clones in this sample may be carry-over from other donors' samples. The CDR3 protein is CSAEGGSHEQYF. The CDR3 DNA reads TGCAGTGCGGAGGGCGGGAGCCACGAGCAGTACTTC.